This T cell receptor (beta chain) was recovered during a study of patients and donors after allogeneic stem cell transplantation. The CDR3 consists of 12 residues. Trimming shortened V by 2 bases and J by 6 bases, and 8 bases separated the two germline ends. The germline gives CDR1 MNHNY, CDR2 SVGAGI (reference sequence). TCRdb reanalysed the RT-PCR reads using MiXCR and keeps one entry per CDR3 protein. The sample lists about a million distinct CDR3 sequences, more than 15% seen once, with roughly 6.4% in the top ten. J is TRBJ2-7 and V is TRBV6-6; D unresolved. This clonotype was obtained from a human donor who was either an allogeneic HSCT recipient or a stem cell or donor lymphocyte infusion donor (not recorded which). It is not recorded whose cells these are; they may come from a transplant donor. Sequenced input: blood, either unsorted or a sorted T cell fraction (not recorded which). CDR3 region: CASSYGDLEQYF. CDR3 DNA: TGTGCCAGCAGTTACGGTGACCTCGAGCAGTACTTC.